This TCR beta chain stems from a study of blood T cell repertoires in COVID-19 (dated by TCRdb to 2019 to 2021). A note on the overall study: Samples covering the acute and convalescent phases of COVID-19 were provided by collaborators in the United States, Italy and Spain. The material from the prospective study consisted of cDNA or gDNA derived from T cells, B-cell-depleted T cells, or PBMCs. Deeply sampled blood TCRbeta repertoires from subjects exposed to, actively infected with, or recovered from COVID-19 were included in the dataset. The repertoires were released in a freely available public database intended as a resource for research on the immune response to SARS-CoV-2. Samples came from the ongoing ImmuneRACE study (first 160 participants) plus 1,254 subjects from 6 global collaborators. Nearly every sample came with metadata listing a de-identified subject ID, COVID-19 status, age in years and sex. Where available, HLA class I and class II types were taken from metadata supplied by the sample provider and were not determined by assay-based typing.

The immunoSEQ Assay, a bias-controlled multiplex PCR, was used to amplify TCRbeta CDR3 regions from genomic DNA. Turning to the authors' computational methods: The number of nucleated cells in each sample was estimated from the amplification of reference gene primers within the assay. To quantify the absolute abundance of each unique TCRbeta CDR3 rearrangement, sequence reads were collapsed and filtered. For each sample, productive Simpson clonality was calculated by taking the square root of Simpson's diversity index across productive rearrangements. Not all clones reach the TCRdb copy of this immuneACCESS table, which keeps in-frame sequences only. Checked studies attribute under half of the gap to unresolved V genes and leave the rest unexplained. That table supplies the V and J calls and clone size; D and trimming were determined from the DNA. The sample data list more than 150,000 clones, and around nine tenths of these were observed just once. The top ten clonotypes cover about 2.5% of the sample.

Findings and caveats that apply to the study as a whole: Clinical and demographic metadata were provided uncurated, with the amount varying by source and participant.

Whole blood was collected in K2EDTA tubes by collaborating institutions according to the institutions' own protocols. For TCRbeta analysis, collaborators shipped samples in one of three forms: frozen whole blood, isolated PBMCs, or DNA extracted from either of those sample types. Trimming takes 6 bases from V and 4 bases from J, and the germline ends sit 15 bases apart. The germline V gene supplies CDR1 MNHEY and CDR2 SVGAGI. The CDR3 spans 14 residues, from the cysteine through the phenylalanine. The kept DNA is CDR3 alone, 42 bases in frame from the first base. With regard to this clone: The target of this receptor is not known. Base qualities were left out, and no much larger clone turns up one base away.

The chain is encoded by TRBV6-5 joined to TRBJ1-2; no D segment can be confidently identified. The TCR sequence derives from a woman in her sixties or seventies with acute or convalescent COVID-19. Sequencing used peripheral blood. The sequenced DNA: TGTGCCAGCAGGCCCCGGGAGGAAACCTATGGCTACACCTTC. Its amino acids are CASRPREETYGYTF.